Presented here are 3 T cell receptor beta chains from one specimen sequenced in a study of T cell repertoires in cytomegalovirus infection. For these TCRs, the target antigens are not known. TCRdb reprocessed the reads via MiXCR and lists one record per CDR3 protein. The sample has approximately 1,000,000 distinct CDR3 sequences, roughly 30% seen once. The starting material was cultured CD8+ T cells from PBMCs, obtained from culture after CMV antigen stimulation. Receptor source: a human donor in good health (CMV status not recorded). Some clones in this sample may be carry-over from other donors' samples.

This clonotype was seen a handful of times. The CDR3 sequence: CASSLMTPTLGAFF. The CDR3 DNA is TGTGCCAGCAGCTTAATGACCCCAACACTTGGAGCTTTCTTT. The chain joins TRBV7-2 to TRBJ1-1; D unclear. V was pared by 2 bases and J by 10 bases, with 17 bases between. Germline V gives CDR1 SGHTA, CDR2 FQGNSA. CDR3 size: 14 residues. The full variable domain, in which reference TRBV7-2 and TRBJ1-1 provide the parts outside the CDR3, is GAGVSQSPSNKVTEKGKDVELRCDPISGHTALYWYRQSLGQGLEFLIYFQGNSAPDKSGLPSDRFSAERTGGSVSTLTIQRTQQEDSAVYLCASSLMTPTLGAFFGQGTRLTVV.

This clonotype turned up a few times. V usage is TRBV6-1 and J usage is TRBJ2-7; D ambiguous. V was trimmed by 7 bases and J by 1 base, leaving 20 bases between them. In germline, CDR1 is MNHNS, CDR2 SASEGT. This CDR3 is 16 amino acids long. The CDR3 sequence: CASNDKITVPSYEQYV. CDR3 DNA sequence: TGTGCCAGCAATGATAAAATAACAGTTCCTTCCTACGAGCAGTACGTC.

In its sample, this clonotype was seen many times. This chain connects TRBV7-9 to TRBJ2-7, with D possibly being TRBD1 (6 bases). The CDR3 sequence is 15 residues long. V was cut by 6 bases and J by 0 bases, with 15 bases left in between. Germline CDR1 SEHNR, CDR2 FQNEAQ (reference sequence). As DNA, the CDR3 is TGTGCCAGCAGGTCCCACGAGGACAGCTCCTACGAGCAGTACTTC. Its protein is CASRSHEDSSYEQYF.